The 3 T cell receptor beta chains reported below all come from one sample, sequenced in a study of Tregs in tolerant kidney transplant recipients. Repertoires were generated with immunoSEQ multiplex PCR, while TCRdb's copy carries only in-frame clones and drops some. Of roughly 17,000 clones in the sample, 82% are singletons; the top ten hold more than 2%. The sequenced sample consisted of Tregs from blood. The receptors derive from a human donor in good health.

The chain carries TRBV2 and TRBJ2-1; a weak D match, TRBD2 (6 bases). This CDR3 contains 12 residues. V was pared by 6 bases and J by 6 bases, with 9 bases between. Germline CDR1 and CDR2: SNHLY and FYNNEI. CDR3 region: CASRGTVNEQFF. The CDR3 DNA is TGTGCCAGCAGGGGGACTGTCAATGAGCAGTTCTTC.

The rearrangement uses TRBV9 and TRBJ2-5; possibly TRBD1 or TRBD2 for D (5 bases each). The V and J ends lost 0 bases and 4 bases respectively, with 16 bases between them. The CDR3 has 16 residues. Germline V lookup: CDR1 SGDLS, CDR2 YYNGEE. CDR3 sequence (DNA): TGTGCCAGCAGCGTAGGGGGGAATATCGTGGGAGAGACCCAGTACTTC. Its protein is CASSVGGNIVGETQYF.

As concerns this clone: This sample also contains other DNA sequences that code for the same CDR3. V and J are TRBV12-5 and TRBJ1-5, with TRBD1 matching over 11 bases. CDR3 length: 15 residues. Per germline, CDR1 LGHNT and CDR2 FRNRAP. Unmatched junction bases numbered 4, after V lost 5 bases and J lost 4 bases. For the CDR3, the DNA is TGTGCTAGTGGTCGGGGACAGGGGGGAAATCAGCCCCAGCATTTT. Translation: CASGRGQGGNQPQHF.